This T cell receptor (beta chain) was profiled in a study of Ad26.COV2.S vaccination and SARS-CoV-2 variants. Regarding the study as a whole: There was a possibility that the TCR breadth and depth analyses underestimated total T cell responses.

Using immunoSEQ multiplex PCR, the repertoire was profiled, and TCRdb retains in-frame clones only, with some absent. This repertoire shows some 390,000 clones, about 85% found once; its top ten account for 3.5%. The germline V and J ends were trimmed by 3 bases and 0 bases, with 15 bases remaining between them. The CDR3 runs to 17 residues. Germline values: CDR1 KGHSH, CDR2 LQKENI. Treatment in this sample: some 20 received Ad26.COV2.S at low or high dose, single or two shots; five or six received placebo; per-sample allocation not given. Collection of the samples took place on day 63 after the first injection of vaccine or placebo. A word on this clone: Its cognate antigen is unknown.

This TCR came from a person aged 18 to 59 who received the Ad26.COV2.S COVID-19 vaccine or a placebo. Sequenced here: peripheral blood, sampled in a trial of Ad26.COV2.S vaccine versus placebo. The chain is built from TRBV18 and TRBJ1-3; D is unresolved. For the CDR3, the DNA is TGTGCCAGCTCACCTCAACTGGCAGGTTCCTCTGGAAACACCATATATTTT. This translates into CASSPQLAGSSGNTIYF. The whole variable domain, remainder taken from reference TRBV18 and TRBJ1-3, is NAGVMQNPRHLVRRRGQEARLRCSPMKGHSHVYWYRQLPEEGLKFMVYLQKENIIDESGMPKERFSAEFPKEGPSILRIQQVVRGDSAAYFCASSPQLAGSSGNTIYFGEGSWLTVV.